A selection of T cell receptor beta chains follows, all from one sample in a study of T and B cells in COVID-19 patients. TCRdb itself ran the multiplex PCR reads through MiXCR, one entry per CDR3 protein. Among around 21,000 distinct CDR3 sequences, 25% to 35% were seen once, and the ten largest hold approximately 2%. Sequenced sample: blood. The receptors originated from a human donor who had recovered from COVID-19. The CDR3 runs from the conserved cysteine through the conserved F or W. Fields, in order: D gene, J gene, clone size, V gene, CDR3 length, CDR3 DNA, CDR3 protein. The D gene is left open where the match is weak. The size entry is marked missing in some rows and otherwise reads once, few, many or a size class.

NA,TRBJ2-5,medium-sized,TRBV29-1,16,TGCAGCGTTGAAGCTTCGTACATGGGGGGCCAAGAGACCCAGTACTTC,CSVEASYMGGQETQYF
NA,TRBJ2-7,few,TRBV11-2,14,TGTGCCAGCAGCTTAGGGGCCAGCTCCTACGAGCAGTACTTC,CASSLGASSYEQYF
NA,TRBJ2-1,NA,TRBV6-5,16,TGTGCCAGCAGTTACACGGACCCTCCTCGATTTAATGAGCAGTTCTTC,CASSYTDPPRFNEQFF
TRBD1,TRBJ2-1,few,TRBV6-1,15,TGTGCCAGCGGTGACGGACAGGGGGGCTACAATGAGCAGTTCTTC,CASGDGQGGYNEQFF
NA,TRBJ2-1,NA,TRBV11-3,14,TGCGCCAGCAGCTCAGGGACCACCTACAATGAGCAGTTCTTC,CASSSGTTYNEQFF
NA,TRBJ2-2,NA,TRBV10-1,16,TGCGCCAGCAACACCGACAGTTACAAGAACACCGGGGAGCTGTTTTTT,CASNTDSYKNTGELFF
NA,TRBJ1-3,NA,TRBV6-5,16,TGTGCCAGCAGTTACTCGATCGGGGGCCGTGGAAACACCATATATTTT,CASSYSIGGRGNTIYF
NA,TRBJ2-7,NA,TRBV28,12,TGTGCCAGCACCCCAAGTTCCTACGAGCAGTACTTC,CASTPSSYEQYF
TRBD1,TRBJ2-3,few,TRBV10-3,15,TGTGCCATCAGTGAGTCGCGACAGGGGGGAGATACGCAGTATTTT,CAISESRQGGDTQYF
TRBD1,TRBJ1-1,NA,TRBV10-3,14,TGTGCCATCAGTGACTGGGACAGGAACACTGAAGCTTTCTTT,CAISDWDRNTEAFF
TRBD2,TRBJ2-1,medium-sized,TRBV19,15,TGTGCCAGTAGCCTGGTGAGCGGGGGATACAATGAGCAGTTCTTC,CASSLVSGGYNEQFF
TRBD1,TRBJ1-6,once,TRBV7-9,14,TGTGCCAGCAGCTTCTCAGGGGGGCGTTCACCCCTCCACTTT,CASSFSGGRSPLHF
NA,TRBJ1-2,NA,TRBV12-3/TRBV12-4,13,TGTGCCAGCAGTCTGGGGGCCAGCTATGGCTACACCTTC,CASSLGASYGYTF
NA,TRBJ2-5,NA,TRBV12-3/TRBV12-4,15,TGTGCCAGCAGTTTATCGTCCGGATTAATAGAGACCCAGTACTTC,CASSLSSGLIETQYF
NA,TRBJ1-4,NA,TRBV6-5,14,TGTGCCAGCAGACCAAGGACATGGTTTGAAAAACTGTTTTTT,CASRPRTWFEKLFF
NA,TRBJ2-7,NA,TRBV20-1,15,TGCAGTGCTAGACTTGGGACCCCGGGGGCCTACGAGCAGTACTTC,CSARLGTPGAYEQYF
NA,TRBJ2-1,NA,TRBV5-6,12,TGTGCCAGCAGCTCGAGCGGTTATGAGCAGTTCTTC,CASSSSGYEQFF